This T cell receptor (beta chain) originates from a study of T cells in Graves' hyperthyroidism and ophthalmopathy. Germline loops: CDR1 SNHLY, CDR2 FYNNEI. The CDR3 has 14 amino acids. The germline V and J ends were trimmed by 2 bases and 5 bases, with 12 bases remaining between them. Points on this clonotype: A much larger clone lies one base from this, so it may be a read error.

Regions amplified from RNA transcripts were the TCR beta CDR3 regions. A first-round RT-PCR of the TCR CDR3 used the HTBI primer set. TCRdb recomputed calls from the multiplex PCR reads with MiXCR, one row per CDR3 protein. The repertoire includes approximately 690,000 distinct CDR3 sequences, 20% to 25% of them detected once, and about 34% sits in the top ten. Material for sequencing was blood. The clonotype was recovered from a man aged 25 to 40 with Graves' ophthalmopathy. The rearrangement uses TRBV2 and TRBJ2-5; D unresolved. In nucleotides, the CDR3 is TGTGCCAGCAGTGAAAATAGCCGCAAGGAGACCCAGTACTTC. Amino acids: CASSENSRKETQYF.